This T cell receptor beta chain was sequenced for a study of blood T cells in healthy people across ages. A second about 6 to 11 cycle PCR used barcoded and J-beta primers. TCRdb re-called the 5' RACE reads through MiXCR, storing one row per CDR3 protein. Of 1,300,000 or so distinct CDR3 sequences in the sample, around 59% were seen once. The V end was cut by 5 bases, the J end by 8 bases, with 12 bases between. From germline, CDR1 is SGHAT and CDR2 FQDESV (reference sequence). There are 12 residues in the CDR3. This clonotype was observed a handful of times. This sequence was found in a man aged 18-30 years in good health. Sample: blood. V usage is TRBV11-1 and J usage is TRBJ1-2; unclear D gene. The DNA of the CDR3 is TGTGCCAGCAGCACTGGAGGTGTAGGCTACACCTTC. Protein: CASSTGGVGYTF.